The present entry profiles one TCR beta chain with its context. The data stem from a study of blood T cell repertoires in COVID-19. About the research overall: The United States, Italy and Spain were the sources of the acute and convalescent COVID-19 samples.

TCRdb's copy holds only in-frame clones and misses some; the assay was immunoSEQ multiplex PCR. This sample has about 8,700 clones; around 92% occur once, and the top ten carry less than 5%. The junction had 7 bases not matched to a gene; V was cut back by 5 bases and J by 0 bases. CDR1 is SEHNR and CDR2 is FQNEAQ in the germline V gene (reference sequence). CDR3 length: 17 amino acids. The rearrangement uses TRBV7-9 and TRBJ2-6; TRBD1 matches at 7 bases. This receptor was identified in a woman in her 50s with active COVID-19. What was sequenced was peripheral blood. CDR3 bases: TGTGCCAGCAGCCCAACAGGGGCCTACTCTGGGGCCAACGTCCTGACTTTC. It encodes CASSPTGAYSGANVLTF.